The subject of this entry is one TCR beta chain. There are 15 residues in the CDR3. With V trimmed by 3 bases and J by 6 bases, 4 bases remained unmatched. Per germline, CDR1 SGHNT and CDR2 YENEEA. The repertoire was sequenced with immunoSEQ multiplex PCR; TCRdb's copy has only in-frame clones and lacks some. The profile covers 150,000 or so clones, with about 92% appearing a single time and 15% to 20% taken by the ten largest. The data were taken from a study of blood T cell repertoires in COVID-19. V gene TRBV11-3 combines with J gene TRBJ2-2, with 10 positions matching TRBD1. This sequence was found in a man aged 60 to 69 with active or convalescent COVID-19. The source material was peripheral blood. The CDR3 bases are TGTGCCAGCAGCTTGGGGACAGGGGATGCCGGGGAGCTGTTTTTT. Translating gives CASSLGTGDAGELFF.